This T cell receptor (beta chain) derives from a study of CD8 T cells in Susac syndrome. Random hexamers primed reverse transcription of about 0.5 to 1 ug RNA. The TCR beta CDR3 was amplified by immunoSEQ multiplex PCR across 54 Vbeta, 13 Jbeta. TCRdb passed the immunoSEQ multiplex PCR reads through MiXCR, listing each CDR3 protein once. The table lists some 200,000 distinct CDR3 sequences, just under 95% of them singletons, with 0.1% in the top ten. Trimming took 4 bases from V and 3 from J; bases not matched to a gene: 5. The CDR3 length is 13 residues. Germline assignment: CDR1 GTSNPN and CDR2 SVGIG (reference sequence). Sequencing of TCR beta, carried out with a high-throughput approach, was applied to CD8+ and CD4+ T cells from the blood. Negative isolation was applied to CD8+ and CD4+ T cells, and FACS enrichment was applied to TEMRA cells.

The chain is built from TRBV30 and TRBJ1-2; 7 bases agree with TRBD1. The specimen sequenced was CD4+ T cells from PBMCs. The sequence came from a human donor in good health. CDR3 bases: TGTGCCTGGAAACACAGGGGCGACTATGGCTACACCTTC. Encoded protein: CAWKHRGDYGYTF.